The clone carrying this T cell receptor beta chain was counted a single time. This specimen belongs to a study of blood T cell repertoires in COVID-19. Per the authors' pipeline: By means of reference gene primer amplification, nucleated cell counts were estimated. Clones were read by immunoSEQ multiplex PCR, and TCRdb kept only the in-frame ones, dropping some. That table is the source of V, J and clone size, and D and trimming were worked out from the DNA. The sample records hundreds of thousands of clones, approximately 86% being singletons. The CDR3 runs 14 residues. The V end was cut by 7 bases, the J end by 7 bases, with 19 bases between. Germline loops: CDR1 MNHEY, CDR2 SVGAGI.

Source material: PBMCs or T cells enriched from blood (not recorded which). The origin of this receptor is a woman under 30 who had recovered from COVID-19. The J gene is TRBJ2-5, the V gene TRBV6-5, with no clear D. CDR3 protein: CASTPHGRKRTQYF. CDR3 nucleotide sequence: TGTGCCAGCACCCCACATGGGCGCAAACGGACCCAGTACTTC.